The T cell receptor beta chain under discussion was sequenced for a study of T-cell memory formation after mild COVID-19 (dated by TCRdb to the early 2020s). Concerning the study at large: TCR sequence clusters from the two donors were found to be largely donor specific. T-cell clones expanding and contracting after mild COVID-19 in two donors were tracked by longitudinal TCRalpha and TCRbeta repertoire sequencing. The cohort comprised two young, previously healthy adult volunteers, one female and one male.

PBMCs were isolated by Ficoll-Paque density gradient centrifugation. Study-level results and caveats: SARS-CoV-2 specificity was not confirmed for the second-wave clones peaking on day 37. Some responding clones were found in pre-infection memory, which suggests that pre-existing cross-reactive memory T cells took part in the SARS-CoV-2 response. Contracting CD4+ clones were found mainly in CM and EM memory subsets, while CD8+ clones were enriched in EMRA. Only two mild cases were covered by the study, and larger cohorts that include severe cases with pre-infection samples were considered necessary. Clones that contracted from day 15 to 85 showed balanced CD4/CD8 phenotypes, whereas a second wave of clones that expanded from day 15 to 37 leaned towards CD4+.

V and J are trimmed by 3 bases and 1 base, and the gene matches miss 2 bases of the junction. CDR1 and CDR2 are read off the germline V gene as SGHTA and FQGNSA. The cysteine opens and the phenylalanine closes a CDR3 of 16 amino acids. Only CDR3 DNA is held: 48 bases, read in frame from base 1. For sequencing, an Illumina NovaSeq 6000 was employed. cDNA libraries for TCRalpha and TCRbeta were prepared by 5'RACE using constant-segment primers, with sample barcodes and unique molecular identifiers added. Trizol reagent was used to extract RNA from every sample. The libraries were amplified in two PCR steps, and the second step added a second sample barcode and Illumina TruSeq adapters. The libraries were sequenced on an Illumina NovaSeq using 2 x 150 bp paired-end reads. In the paper's pipeline: Demultiplexing of reads and collapsing into UMI-guided consensus sequences were performed with migec v1.2.7. With mixcr v2.1.11, UMI consensuses were aligned to TRA and TRB V and J templates and assembled into clonotypes. A clonotype was counted as expanded or contracted only if both edgeR and NoisET called the change significant, with noise models trained on biological replicates. edgeR calls used a false discovery rate-adjusted p below 0.01 and a log2 fold-change threshold of 1. PCA with hierarchical clustering of max-normalized trajectories of the 1000 most abundant clonotypes was used as exploratory dynamics analysis. Separately sequenced CD4+ and CD8+ repertoires were used to assign a CD4 or CD8 phenotype to each responding clone. TCRdb trimmed public reads at Q25 via fastp, called clones via MiXCR and kept in-frame beta chains. Rows with one shared CDR3 protein collapse into an entry with the most common genes and DNA. None of the V and J calls come from the authors' own analysis; TCRdb made them. The sample table records hundreds of thousands of distinct CDR3 sequences; over 15% of these occur just once. The ten largest clones add up to 9.5% to 15% of the sample.

Concerning this clonotype: Its cognate antigen has yet to be identified. It has no much larger one-base neighbor in the sample; base qualities were not kept.

The source material was PBMCs or a T cell subset sorted from them (not recorded which). The receptor was isolated from an adult woman who had mild COVID-19 (a few samples of this study predate the infection). The sample titles of this study are shuffled in the database, so cell type and time point are left out; the donor was told from shared clones. The chain was built from TRBV7-2 and TRBJ2-5; a stretch of 13 junction bases matches TRBD2. In nucleotide form, the sequence is TGTGCCAGCAGCTTGGGACTAGCGGGGAGCCAAGAGACCCAGTACTTC. Its translation reads: CASSLGLAGSQETQYF.